Listed here are 32 T cell receptor beta chains from one sample, sequenced in a study of T cell responses to AZD1222 COVID-19 vaccine (dated by TCRdb to about 2021). The library was built by means of the immunoSEQ multiplex PCR assay. The table comes from immuneACCESS by way of TCRdb, which keeps in-frame sequences with V and J called. Part of the clones is missing from these tables; in studies checked, under half for an unresolved V gene and the rest for unknown reasons. This sample gives about 160,000 clones in total; 75% to 90% of them show up just once. Of the sample, approximately 7.2% is held by the ten largest clones. The time point label for this specimen denotes: baseline before first vaccination. Material: peripheral blood, obtained on day 0 of AZD1222 vaccination. Receptor source: an adult in good health.

DNA for the CDR3: TGTGCCACCAGCCGGACGGCGGTGGGAGCTTTCTTT. It specifies CATSRTAVGAFF. The gene calls are TRBV15 and TRBJ1-1, with D unclear. This CDR3 has 12 residues. Trimming left V 5 bases short and J 10 bases short, with 14 bases between. Germline V gives CDR1 LNHNV, CDR2 YYDKDF (reference sequence).

The chain couples TRBV7-8 to TRBJ2-3; D uncertain. The CDR3 contains 15 residues. V shed 8 bases and J shed 0 bases, with 15 bases lying between them. Per the germline V gene, CDR1 is SGHVS and CDR2 is FQNEAQ. The CDR3 nucleotides read TGTGCCAGCCGCCCGAAGGAGACTAGCACAGATACGCAGTATTTT. It encodes CASRPKETSTDTQYF.

V usage is TRBV3-1 (or the pseudogene TRBV3-2) and J usage is TRBJ2-3; 9 bases match TRBD2. V was clipped by 0 bases and J by 2 bases; unmatched bases: 6. CDR1 is LGHDT, CDR2 YNNKEL, per germline (reference sequence). The CDR3 is 17 amino acids. The CDR3 region is CASSQDGIAGDTDTQYF. CDR3 nucleotides: TGTGCCAGCAGCCAAGATGGGATAGCGGGGGACACAGATACGCAGTATTTT.

The chain has TRBV4-2 and TRBJ2-6; D is ambiguous. Germline values: CDR1 LGHNA, CDR2 YNFKEQ. The germline V and J ends were trimmed by 1 base and 4 bases, with 8 bases remaining between them. The CDR3 has 15 residues. The CDR3 region is CASSQGHRGANVLTF. CDR3 nucleotide sequence: TGTGCCAGCAGCCAAGGTCACCGGGGGGCCAACGTCCTGACTTTC.

The chain links TRBV19 to TRBJ1-1, with D possibly TRBD1 on 6 matching bases. V lost 3 bases to trimming and J lost 6 bases, with 23 bases between them. From germline, CDR1 is LNHDA and CDR2 SQIVND (reference sequence). The CDR3 length is 17 residues. The CDR3 DNA is TGTGCCAGTAGTATGTCCCCAGGTGGGGGCAGTCAGGCTGAAGCTTTCTTT. Protein sequence: CASSMSPGGGSQAEAFF.

The rearrangement uses TRBV15 and TRBJ1-1; 8 bases line up with TRBD1. CDR3 length: 17 amino acids. V gave up 5 bases and J gave up 1 base; unmatched junction bases: 12. Germline V CDR1 and CDR2: LNHNV, YYDKDF (reference sequence). CDR3 region: CATSWPGRGLGNTEAFF. DNA of the CDR3: TGTGCCACCAGCTGGCCGGGCAGGGGGCTAGGGAACACTGAAGCTTTCTTT.

V usage is TRBV7-9 and J usage is TRBJ1-4, with TRBD1 identical over 8 bases. Germline CDR1 is SEHNR and CDR2 is FQNEAQ (reference sequence). This CDR3 is built from 14 residues. The junction had 7 bases not matched to a gene; V was cut back by 5 bases and J by 8 bases. The CDR3 reads CASSLDRVLEKLFF. CDR3 sequence (DNA): TGTGCCAGCAGCCTGGACAGGGTACTGGAAAAACTGTTTTTT.

J is TRBJ2-3 and V is TRBV9, with D possibly TRBD2 on 6 matching bases. Between the trimmed V and J ends, which lost 4 bases and 4 bases, there was a span of 16 bases. Germline loops: CDR1 SGDLS, CDR2 YYNGEE. The CDR3 covers 15 residues. Written as DNA, the CDR3 is TGTGCCAGCAGCCCAGAAGGGAGGTACTCAGATACGCAGTATTTT. It encodes CASSPEGRYSDTQYF.

The chain recombines TRBV2 with TRBJ1-5; the D is unclear. Trimming pared 3 bases from V and 0 bases from J, leaving 6 bases between. Germline CDR1 SNHLY, CDR2 FYNNEI. The CDR3 has 14 amino acids. In DNA, the CDR3 is TGTGCCAGCAGTGATGTGGCTAGCAATCAGCCCCAGCATTTT. Its protein product is CASSDVASNQPQHF.

This sequence joins TRBV2 and TRBJ1-1, with D possibly matching TRBD1 (5 bases). The germline gives CDR1 SNHLY, CDR2 FYNNEI. V was pared by 5 bases and J by 3 bases, with 13 bases between. The CDR3 is made up of 14 amino acids. Here the CDR3 DNA reads TGTGCCAGCAGTAAGACAGAAATGGACACTGAAGCTTTCTTT. Amino acid sequence: CASSKTEMDTEAFF.

The CDR3 DNA reads TGTGCCAGCAGCTTGGGCGCGAGGAGTACCGGGGAGCTGTTTTTT. This gives the protein CASSLGARSTGELFF. This chain joins TRBV5-4 and TRBJ2-2; D remains ambiguous. This CDR3 is built from 15 residues. Trimming cost V 0 bases and J 5 bases, with 11 bases left between them. Germline CDR1 SGHNT, CDR2 YYREEE (reference sequence).

Concerning this clone itself: The sample contains more than one DNA sequence encoding this CDR3. This rearrangement joins TRBV6-5 to TRBJ1-3, with 8 bases fitting TRBD1. Germline CDR1 MNHEY, CDR2 SVGAGI. V shed 5 bases and J 4 bases; nucleotides not matched to a gene: 4. The CDR3 covers 14 residues. The CDR3 DNA reads TGTGCCAGCAGTACGACAGGGGTGGGAAACACCATATATTTT. It is translated as CASSTTGVGNTIYF.

The V gene is TRBV19, the J gene TRBJ1-2; D not certain. V dropped 0 bases and J dropped 3 bases, with 8 bases sitting between them. The CDR3 is 14 residues long. Germline assignment: CDR1 LNHDA and CDR2 SQIVND (reference sequence). The CDR3 DNA reads TGTGCCAGTAGTATAGATCTGACCGACTATGGCTACACCTTC. Encoded protein: CASSIDLTDYGYTF.

This rearrangement joins TRBV6-1 to TRBJ1-1, with D maybe TRBD1 (5 bases). The CDR3 contains 16 residues. The germline gives CDR1 MNHNS, CDR2 SASEGT. Trimming left V 2 bases short and J 0 bases short, with 13 bases between. This CDR3 is CASSELGRVMNTEAFF. The CDR3 bases are TGTGCCAGCAGTGAATTAGGCAGGGTTATGAACACTGAAGCTTTCTTT.

The chain combines TRBV19 with TRBJ2-2; tentatively, D is TRBD2 (6 bases). The germline gives CDR1 LNHDA, CDR2 SQIVND (reference sequence). The CDR3 loop spans 13 amino acids. V was trimmed by 6 bases and J by 5 bases, leaving 10 bases between them. CDR3 sequence: CASRAGGTGELFF. CDR3 nucleotides: TGTGCCAGTAGAGCCGGGGGAACCGGGGAGCTGTTTTTT.

The V and J genes are TRBV21-1 and TRBJ2-7. TRBV21-1 is deemed a pseudogene. There are 16 residues in the CDR3. The CDR3 loop reads CASSKVDLQFSYEQYF. DNA for the CDR3: TGTGCCAGCAGCAAAGTAGACCTCCAATTCTCCTACGAGCAGTACTTC.

This clone showed up just once. The CDR3 protein is CASRPPLENIQYF. CDR3 coding DNA: TGTGCCAGCCGCCCCCCTCTAGAAAACATTCAGTACTTC. V and J are TRBV12-3 or TRBV12-4 and TRBJ2-4; no clear D. This CDR3 region has 13 residues. V was cut by 8 bases and J by 5 bases, with 13 bases left in between.

This clone has only one observation. The genes are TRBV7-9 and TRBJ1-3, with D uncertain. CDR3 size: 15 residues. V lost 5 bases to trimming and J lost 0 bases, with 11 bases between them. Germline CDR1 SEHNR, CDR2 FQNEAQ (reference sequence). The CDR3 reads CASSPVLFSGNTIYF. CDR3 bases: TGTGCCAGCAGCCCTGTCCTGTTCTCTGGAAACACCATATATTTT.

This chain connects TRBV6-1 to TRBJ2-1, with 8 nucleotides matching TRBD1. Germline V gene lookup returns CDR1 MNHNS and CDR2 SASEGT. After removal of 2 bases from V and 0 bases from J, the junction contained 6 bases not matched to a gene. CDR3 size: 17 residues. The CDR3 DNA reads TGTGCCAGCAGTGAAATCCCTACAGGGGGCTCCTACAATGAGCAGTTCTTC. Translating gives CASSEIPTGGSYNEQFF.

The chain links TRBV12-3 or TRBV12-4 to TRBJ2-7, with a weak D call TRBD1 (6 bases). The V end lost 6 bases, the J end lost 7 bases, and 16 bases lay between the germline ends. The CDR3 consists of 13 residues. CDR3 sequence (DNA): TGTGCCAGCAGGGAACAGGGCTCGGAGGAGCAGTACTTC. Translated: CASREQGSEEQYF.

CDR3 sequence (DNA): TGTGCCAGCTCACCACCTCTACTACGTGGGACTAGGGGCACAGATACGCAGTATTTT. Translation gives CASSPPLLRGTRGTDTQYF. This rearrangement joins TRBV18 to TRBJ2-3, with TRBD2 identical over 8 bases. The germline gives CDR1 KGHSH, CDR2 LQKENI. The V and J ends lost 0 bases and 1 base, in that order; junction bases with no gene match: 12. The length of the CDR3 is 19 residues. Filled out from reference TRBV18 and TRBJ2-3, the complete variable domain reads NAGVMQNPRHLVRRRGQEARLRCSPMKGHSHVYWYRQLPEEGLKFMVYLQKENIIDESGMPKERFSAEFPKEGPSILRIQQVVRGDSAAYFCASSPPLLRGTRGTDTQYFGPGTRLTVL.

This rearrangement joins TRBV15 to TRBJ2-1; D unresolved. The germline CDR1 and CDR2 sequences are LNHNV and YYDKDF (reference sequence). Trimming pared 1 base from V and 8 bases from J, leaving 6 bases between. The CDR3 length is 12 residues. Here the CDR3 DNA reads TGTGCCACCAGCAGAGTCCTGGATGAGCAGTTCTTC. It is translated as CATSRVLDEQFF.

V gene TRBV9 combines with J gene TRBJ1-6; no clear D. V lost 0 bases, J lost 6 bases, and 7 bases lay in between. The CDR3 is 14 residues long. In germline, CDR1 is SGDLS, CDR2 YYNGEE. CDR3 DNA: TGTGCCAGCAGCGTAGATTGGGTTAATTCACCCCTCCACTTT. This codes for CASSVDWVNSPLHF.

The rearrangement links TRBV3-1 (or the pseudogene TRBV3-2) to TRBJ2-2; D may be TRBD2 (5 bases). V lost 0 bases, J lost 4 bases, and 18 bases lay in between. Germline V lookup: CDR1 LGHDT, CDR2 YNNKEL (reference sequence). The CDR3 has 18 amino acids. CDR3 region: CASSQDGIFRESTGELFF. The CDR3 DNA sequence: TGTGCCAGCAGCCAAGATGGGATTTTTAGGGAGAGCACCGGGGAGCTGTTTTTT.

The chain employs TRBV7-9 and TRBJ1-2; 8 bases map to TRBD1. This CDR3 contains 13 residues. With V trimmed by 7 bases and J by 5 bases, 6 bases remained unmatched. Germline values: CDR1 SEHNR, CDR2 FQNEAQ (reference sequence). This chain's CDR3 is CASNGQGGYGYTF. As DNA, the CDR3 is TGTGCCAGCAACGGACAGGGAGGGTATGGCTACACCTTC.

The V call is TRBV9, the J call TRBJ2-7, with D tentatively TRBD1 (6 bases). The CDR3 is 13 residues long. Trimming took off 3 bases at V and 2 bases at J, with 9 bases between the two ends. The germline CDR1 and CDR2 sequences are SGDLS and YYNGEE. CDR3 coding DNA: TGTGCCAGCAGCGCAGGGACAACCTACGAGCAGTACTTC. Translating gives CASSAGTTYEQYF.

The V and J genes are TRBV6-2 or TRBV6-3 and TRBJ2-7, with D maybe TRBD2 (6 bases). From germline, CDR1 is MNHEY and CDR2 SVGEGT. The CDR3 covers 16 residues. Trimming took 2 bases from V and 1 from J, leaving 15 bases between them. Here the CDR3 DNA reads TGTGCCAGCAGTTACCACCTCCAGGAGGGTTCCTACGAGCAGTACGTC. Translation gives CASSYHLQEGSYEQYV.

The rearrangement joins TRBV9 to TRBJ2-5; no clear D gene. CDR3 length: 14 residues. Germline V lookup: CDR1 SGDLS, CDR2 YYNGEE. Trimming pared 3 bases from V and 0 bases from J, leaving 9 bases between. The CDR3 spells CASSEDGYQETQYF. As DNA, the CDR3 is TGTGCCAGCAGCGAGGACGGGTACCAAGAGACCCAGTACTTC.

CDR3 in DNA: TGTGCCAGCAGCTTAATGGGGACGGGAAATCAGCCCCAGCATTTT. Protein sequence: CASSLMGTGNQPQHF. The chain joins TRBV7-9 to TRBJ1-5, with D perhaps TRBD1 (5 bases). The CDR3 runs to 15 residues. Germline V gene lookup returns CDR1 SEHNR and CDR2 FQNEAQ (reference sequence). Trimming shortened V by 2 bases and J by 4 bases, and 12 bases separated the two germline ends.

The genes are TRBV6-2 or TRBV6-3 and TRBJ2-1, with 8 bases lining up with TRBD1. CDR1 is MNHEY, CDR2 SVGEGT, per germline. The CDR3 sequence is 15 residues long. V lost 4 bases and J lost 2; bases outside the gene matches: 4. This CDR3 is CASSSQQGAYNEQFF. As DNA, the CDR3 is TGTGCCAGCAGTTCCCAACAGGGGGCCTACAATGAGCAGTTCTTC.

CDR3 bases: TGTGCCAGTAAACGGCGGGGGCCTTCGGATGAGCAGTTCTTC. Its protein product is CASKRRGPSDEQFF. This chain connects TRBV19 to TRBJ2-1; D perhaps matches TRBD2 (7 bases). Germline CDR1 and CDR2: LNHDA and SQIVND (reference sequence). This CDR3 is built from 14 residues. V gave up 7 bases and J gave up 8 bases, with 18 bases separating them.

The chain recombines TRBV27 with TRBJ1-2, with D possibly TRBD1 on 6 matching bases. The CDR3 is made up of 14 amino acids. The V end lost 3 bases, the J end lost 6 bases, and 14 bases lay between the germline ends. The germline gives CDR1 MNHEY, CDR2 SMNVEV (reference sequence). CDR3 nucleotides: TGTGCCAGCAGTTTCACGGGGGCAGGTAATGGCTACACCTTC. Its protein product is CASSFTGAGNGYTF.